The 26 T cell receptor beta chains reported below all come from one sample, sequenced in a study of cytomegalovirus exposure and HLA in healthy donors. It was with 60 Vbeta and 13 Jbeta primers that the PCR ran. The data were produced by immunoSEQ multiplex PCR, yet TCRdb's version contains in-frame clones alone and is incomplete. This table holds 100,000 to 150,000 clones, about two thirds found once. The sequencing sample was made of PBMCs. Receptors originate from a human donor in good health.

The chain is built from TRBV5-4 and TRBJ1-2; unclear D gene. This CDR3 spans 15 amino acids. V was trimmed by 4 bases and J by 1 base, leaving 14 bases between them. Germline values: CDR1 SGHNT, CDR2 YYREEE (reference sequence). Here the CDR3 reads CASSTRGRSNYGYTF. CDR3 DNA: TGTGCCAGCAGCACCAGAGGGAGGAGTAACTATGGCTACACCTTC.

The chain carries TRBV19 and TRBJ1-6; D may be TRBD1 (5 bases). Germline CDR1 and CDR2: LNHDA and SQIVND (reference sequence). V lost 3 bases and J lost 7, with 16 bases in between. The CDR3 is 16 amino acids. CDR3 nucleotide sequence: TGTGCCAGTAGTATTGTTGCAGGGTTAAGAAATTCACCCCTCCACTTT. Translated, it gives CASSIVAGLRNSPLHF.

The chain joins TRBV5-1 to TRBJ2-2, with D possibly being TRBD2 (5 bases). The CDR3 sequence is 17 residues long. With 2 bases removed from V and 0 bases from J, the gap between germline ends came to 14 bases. Looked up from germline, CDR1 is SGHRS and CDR2 is YFSETQ. CDR3 sequence reads: CASSFFVSGTNTGELFF. The CDR3 nucleotides are TGCGCCAGCAGCTTTTTCGTGTCGGGGACGAACACCGGGGAGCTGTTTTTT. Filled out from reference TRBV5-1 and TRBJ2-2, the complete variable domain reads KAGVTQTPRYLIKTRGQQVTLSCSPISGHRSVSWYQQTPGQGLQFLFEYFSETQRNKGNFPGRFSGRQFSNSRSEMNVSTLELGDSALYLCASSFFVSGTNTGELFFGEGSRLTVL.

The chain combines TRBV28 with TRBJ2-5; D unresolved. Germline V gene sequence: CDR1 MDHEN, CDR2 SYDVKM. Deletions cut 3 bases from V and 4 bases from J, with 12 bases between. This CDR3 spans 14 amino acids. The CDR3 DNA sequence: TGTGCCAGCAGTTTCCTAATAGTCCGAGAGACCCAGTACTTC. This translates into CASSFLIVRETQYF.

The chain is built from TRBV7-3 and TRBJ2-5; 7 bases agree with TRBD1. Trimming took 5 bases from V and 1 from J; bases not matched to a gene: 10. Germline values: CDR1 SGHTA, CDR2 FQGTGA. The CDR3 has 16 amino acids. The CDR3 is CASSTGTVPFQETQYF. The CDR3 nucleotides are TGTGCCAGCAGCACCGGGACAGTGCCCTTCCAAGAGACCCAGTACTTC.

CDR3 amino acids: CASSPSAIRDSLREQYF. The CDR3 DNA follows: TGTGCCAGCAGCCCATCAGCCATCAGGGACAGCCTAAGGGAGCAGTACTTC. V gene TRBV7-8 combines with J gene TRBJ2-5; 7 bases map to TRBD1. Germline V lookup: CDR1 SGHVS, CDR2 FQNEAQ. Unmatched junction bases numbered 23, after V lost 5 bases and J lost 11 bases. The CDR3 loop spans 17 amino acids.

V is TRBV6-1 and J is TRBJ1-6, with 7 bases lining up with TRBD1. The CDR3 totals 14 residues. Looked up from germline, CDR1 is MNHNS and CDR2 is SASEGT. Trimming cost V 11 bases and J 7 bases; bases outside gene matches: 11. DNA for the CDR3: TGTGCCGTGCGAGACAGGGTGATGAATTCACCCCTCCACTTT. Residues: CAVRDRVMNSPLHF.

This clone was seen only a few times. The chain has TRBV5-4 and TRBJ2-3, with a possible D match to TRBD2 (6 bases). This CDR3 spans 16 amino acids. With 1 base removed from V and 3 bases from J, the gap between germline ends came to 15 bases. Germline CDR1 reads SGHNT; CDR2 reads YYREEE (reference sequence). The CDR3 is CASSLKTRGVTDTQYF. The CDR3 nucleotides read TGTGCCAGCAGCTTGAAGACGCGCGGGGTAACAGATACGCAGTATTTT.

For this clone: One junction end does not reproduce the germline sequence, and a read error may be involved. The sample carries other DNA sequences with the same CDR3. The chain combines TRBV5-6 with TRBJ1-2; D uncertain. The CDR3 is 14 residues long. Germline CDR1 and CDR2: SGHDT and YYEEEE. Written as DNA, the CDR3 is TGTGCCAGCAGCCTCCAGATCACTAACTATGGCTACACATTC. Protein: CASSLQITNYGYTF.

The chain links TRBV30 to TRBJ1-6; no reliable D call. Germline V CDR1 and CDR2: GTSNPN, SVGIG (reference sequence). The CDR3 contains 11 residues. V lost 2 bases to trimming and J lost 14 bases, with 10 bases between them. CDR3 loop: CAWSIRETLHF. The CDR3 nucleotides are TGTGCCTGGAGTATTCGGGAGACCCTCCACTTT.

This sequence joins TRBV2 and TRBJ1-5; 7 nucleotides agree with TRBD1. The germline V gene encodes CDR1 SNHLY and CDR2 FYNNEI. With V trimmed by 4 bases and J by 0 bases, 12 bases remained unmatched. The CDR3 extends over 18 amino acids. In DNA form, the CDR3 reads TGTGCCAGCAGTGTTGTTCCCGGGACAGAATATAGCAATCAGCCCCAGCATTTT. It is translated as CASSVVPGTEYSNQPQHF.

The V and J genes are TRBV2 and TRBJ2-7, with 7 nucleotides matching TRBD1. The CDR3 spans 16 residues. The V gene end was trimmed by 3 bases and the J gene end by 1 base; junction bases not matched to a gene: 9. CDR1 is SNHLY and CDR2 is FYNNEI in the germline V gene. Here the CDR3 reads CASSDPGGRGSYEQYF. The CDR3 bases are TGTGCCAGCAGTGACCCTGGGGGCAGGGGGTCCTACGAGCAGTACTTC.

Comments on this clone: Its ends do not fully match the called genes, so a read error is possible. The rearrangement uses TRBV10-3 and TRBJ1-2, with D possibly matching TRBD1 (6 bases). The CDR3 runs 13 residues. Germline V gene sequence: CDR1 ENHRY, CDR2 SYGVKD. This CDR3 is CAISGDRNYGHTF. Here the CDR3 DNA reads TGTGCCATCAGTGGAGACAGGAACTATGGCCACACCTTC.

This clone was recorded a few times. V gene TRBV6-1 combines with J gene TRBJ2-3, with TRBD1 as a possible D gene (6 bases). Germline V gene lookup returns CDR1 MNHNS and CDR2 SASEGT. Trimming took off 6 bases at V and 0 bases at J, with 13 bases between the two ends. The CDR3 is 15 amino acids. The CDR3 protein is CASRGTLSSTDTQYF. DNA for the CDR3: TGTGCCAGCAGGGGGACACTTTCTAGCACAGATACGCAGTATTTT.

The V and J genes are TRBV11-2 and TRBJ2-7, with 8 bases matching TRBD1. The CDR3 is 15 amino acids. V was pared by 3 bases and J by 4 bases, with 8 bases of the junction left unmatched. The germline V gene encodes CDR1 SGHAT and CDR2 FQNNGV. CDR3 nucleotide sequence: TGTGCCAGCAGCTTGGGGACAGGTGCCCTTTACGAGCAGTACTTC. This sequence encodes CASSLGTGALYEQYF.

The gene calls are TRBV6-5 and TRBJ1-2; TRBD1 matches at 8 bases. V shed 0 bases and J 6 bases; nucleotides not matched to a gene: 3. The germline CDR1 and CDR2 sequences are MNHEY and SVGAGI. The CDR3 contains 14 residues. CDR3 bases: TGTGCCAGCAGTTACTCGTCGACAGGGGATGGCTACACCTTC. Protein sequence: CASSYSSTGDGYTF.

The rearrangement joins TRBV28 to TRBJ1-2; tentatively, D is TRBD1 (5 bases). Germline CDR1 MDHEN, CDR2 SYDVKM. V dropped 8 bases and J dropped 0 bases, with 13 bases sitting between them. The CDR3 is 14 amino acids. CDR3 nucleotide sequence: TGTGCCAGCGGACAATCCCTAGCTAACTATGGCTACACCTTC. It encodes CASGQSLANYGYTF.

This rearrangement joins TRBV5-1 to TRBJ2-7, with D unclear. Trimming shortened V by 4 bases and J by 7 bases, and 9 bases separated the two germline ends. This CDR3 is built from 11 residues. The germline gives CDR1 SGHRS, CDR2 YFSETQ. The CDR3 coding sequence is TGCGCCAGCAGCCCCGGAGTGGAGCAGTACTTC. Translated, it gives CASSPGVEQYF.

The V call is TRBV5-6, the J call TRBJ2-4, with TRBD2 as a possible D gene (5 bases). Germline V gene data show CDR1 as SGHDT and CDR2 as YYEEEE. The CDR3 totals 14 residues. V was trimmed by 0 bases and J by 5 bases, leaving 9 bases between them. The CDR3 nucleotides read TGTGCCAGCAGCTTGGCCGGGGTGGAAAACATTCAGTACTTC. Translated: CASSLAGVENIQYF.

The V and J genes are TRBV30 and TRBJ2-5; D is unresolved. There are 11 residues in the CDR3. V was clipped by 3 bases and J by 0 bases, with 2 bases between them. Germline loops: CDR1 GTSNPN, CDR2 SVGIG (reference sequence). The CDR3 DNA reads as TGTGCCTGGAGCGACCAAGAGACCCAGTACTTC. Translating it yields CAWSDQETQYF.

In its sample, this clone was seen a few times. J is TRBJ1-2 and V is TRBV29-1; maybe TRBD1 (6 bases). The V end was cut by 7 bases, the J end by 4 bases, with 13 bases between. This CDR3 has 12 residues. Germline V gene sequence: CDR1 SQVTM, CDR2 ANQGSEA. The CDR3 reads CSGRGGTYGYTF. Written as DNA, the CDR3 is TGCAGCGGACGAGGGGGTACCTATGGCTACACCTTC.

The chain carries TRBV29-1 and TRBJ1-2, with 8 bases fitting TRBD1. CDR1 is SQVTM, CDR2 ANQGSEA, per germline. Losses at the gene ends were 6 bases for V and 6 bases for J; bases not matched to a gene: 6. This CDR3 spans 12 amino acids. CDR3 sequence (DNA): TGCAGCGTCACGGACAGGGCCGATGGCTACACCTTC. Its protein is CSVTDRADGYTF.

This clone was counted a few times. J is TRBJ1-4 and V is TRBV9, with D tentatively TRBD1 (5 bases). This CDR3 has 15 residues. V dropped 3 bases and J dropped 5 bases, with 14 bases sitting between them. Germline V gene sequence: CDR1 SGDLS, CDR2 YYNGEE. The CDR3 loop reads CASSDGGPTNEKLFF. For the CDR3, the DNA is TGTGCCAGCAGCGACGGGGGACCTACAAATGAAAAACTGTTTTTT.

The CDR3 here is CASSSLAREQYF. The CDR3 nucleotides read TGTGCCAGCAGCTCCCTAGCTCGCGAGCAGTACTTC. J is TRBJ2-7 and V is TRBV11-1, with TRBD2 as a possible D gene (5 bases). Germline V gene data show CDR1 as SGHAT and CDR2 as FQDESV (reference sequence). V was pared by 4 bases and J by 6 bases, with 10 bases between. This CDR3 contains 12 residues.

Comment on this clone: The junction differs from germline at one of its ends, possibly a read error. The V call is TRBV7-7, the J call TRBJ2-3; 7 nucleotides agree with TRBD2. Germline V gene data show CDR1 as SSHAT and CDR2 as FNYEAQ (reference sequence). The CDR3 consists of 15 residues. In DNA, the CDR3 is TGTGCTAGCAGCTTAGCCGCGGGGGGCACAGATACGCAGTATTTT. Residues: CASSLAAGGTDTQYF. The entire variable domain, with the rest obtained from reference TRBV7-7 and TRBJ2-3, is as follows: GAGVSQSPRYKVTKRGQDVTLRCDPISSHATLYWYQQALGQGPEFLTYFNYEAQPDKSGLPSDRFSAERPEGSISTLTIQRTEQRDSAMYRCASSLAAGGTDTQYFGPGTRLTVL.

The rearrangement links TRBV19 to TRBJ2-2; perhaps TRBD2 as D (6 bases). CDR1 and CDR2 (germline): LNHDA, SQIVND (reference sequence). Trimming stripped 1 base from V and 1 base from J, with 19 bases between. This CDR3 is built from 19 residues. CDR3 coding DNA: TGTGCCAGTAGTATAGGCCCGTTTAGGGCGGGGCTGAACACCGGGGAGCTGTTTTTT. Translated, it gives CASSIGPFRAGLNTGELFF.